This TCR beta chain comes out of a study of T-cell memory formation after mild COVID-19. Across the whole study: TCR clusters were mostly confined to one donor each.

Points from the study as a whole: Of the contracting clones, CD4+ ones lay mainly in CM and EM, and CD8+ ones in EMRA. For second-wave clones that peaked at day 37, SARS-CoV-2 specificity went unverified. Within pre-infection memory, some responding clones were found, suggesting cross-reactive memory joined.

With regard to this clonotype: The antigen remains undetermined.

V was pared by 2 bases and J by 3 bases, with 6 bases of the junction left unmatched. Germline CDR1 PRHDT, CDR2 FYEKMQ (reference sequence). CDR3 length: 16 amino acids. TCRdb reanalysed the 5' RACE reads using MiXCR and keeps one entry per CDR3 protein. The sample carries about half a million distinct CDR3 sequences, roughly 18% recorded once. The sequencing input was PBMCs or a T cell subset sorted from them (not recorded which). The sequence derives from an adult woman who had mild COVID-19 (a few samples of this study predate the infection). Cell type and time point are not known. This rearrangement joins TRBV13 to TRBJ2-5; 10 bases fit TRBD2. The CDR3 sequence is CASSLTLAGDEETQYF. CDR3 DNA: TGTGCCAGCAGCTTAACGCTAGCGGGAGACGAAGAGACCCAGTACTTC. Looking up the rest from reference TRBV13 and TRBJ2-5 gives the full variable domain: AAGVIQSPRHLIKEKRETATLKCYPIPRHDTVYWYQQGPGQDPQFLISFYEKMQSDKGSIPDRFSAQQFSDYHSELNMSSLELGDSALYFCASSLTLAGDEETQYFGPGTRLLVL.